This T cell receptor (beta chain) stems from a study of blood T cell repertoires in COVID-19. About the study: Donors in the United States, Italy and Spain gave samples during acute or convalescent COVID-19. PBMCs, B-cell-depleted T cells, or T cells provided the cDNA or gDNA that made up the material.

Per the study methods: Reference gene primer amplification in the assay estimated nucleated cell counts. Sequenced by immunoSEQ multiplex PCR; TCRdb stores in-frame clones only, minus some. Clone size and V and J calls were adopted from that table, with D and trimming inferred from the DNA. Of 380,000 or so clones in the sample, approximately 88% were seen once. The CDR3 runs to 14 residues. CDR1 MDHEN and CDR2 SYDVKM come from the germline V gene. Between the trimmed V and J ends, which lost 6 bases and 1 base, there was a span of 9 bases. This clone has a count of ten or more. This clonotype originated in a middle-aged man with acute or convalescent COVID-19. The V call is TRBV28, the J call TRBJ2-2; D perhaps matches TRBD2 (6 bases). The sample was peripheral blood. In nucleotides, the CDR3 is TGTGCCAGCAGCCGGGACTTGAACACCGGGGAGCTGTTTTTT. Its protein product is CASSRDLNTGELFF.